This is a list of T cell receptor beta chains from one sample in a study of identical twins. MiXCR, run by TCRdb on the 5' RACE reads, gives a single entry per CDR3 protein. The profile shows more than 1.5 million distinct CDR3 sequences, about 31% of them singletons. The sequenced sample was cord blood. These TCRs come from a newborn girl in good health. CDR3s include the opening cysteine and the closing phenylalanine or tryptophan. A D gene is named only where the DNA matches it firmly. Some rows mark clone size as missing; the rest say once, few, many or name a class of expanded clone.

clone_size j_call v_call d_call cdr3_nt cdr3_aa
NA TRBJ2-4 TRBV29-1 TRBD1 TGCAGCGTAGCGCTGGACAGGGACATTCAGTACTTC CSVALDRDIQYF
NA TRBJ1-3 TRBV29-1 NA TGCAGCGTTGAATCAGGGGCTTCTGGAAACACCATATATTTT CSVESGASGNTIYF
NA TRBJ2-3 TRBV3-1 NA TGTGCCAGCAGCAAAGGACGGCCAATAGGGGATACGCAGTATTTT CASSKGRPIGDTQYF
few TRBJ2-7 TRBV20-1 TRBD2 TGCAGTGCTAATCCTGGCGGGGGGGGCTCCTACGAGCAGTACTTC CSANPGGGGSYEQYF
NA TRBJ1-1 TRBV7-8 NA TGTGCCAGCAGCTTATCGACTTACATGAACACTGAAGCTTTCTTT CASSLSTYMNTEAFF
NA TRBJ2-5 TRBV12-3/TRBV12-4 TRBD2 TGTGCCAGCAGTTTCGGGGGGGGGAAGGATGAGCAGTACTTC CASSFGGGKDEQYF
few TRBJ2-1 TRBV4-1 NA TGCGCCAGTAGCCAAGGGCTACAGGGAGTTAAGAACAATGAGCAGTTCTTC CASSQGLQGVKNNEQFF
many TRBJ2-7 TRBV28 NA TGTGCCAGCAGTTTCCGAGACAGGACCTACGAGCAGTACTTC CASSFRDRTYEQYF
NA TRBJ1-1 TRBV20-1 NA TGCAGTGCCCCAGGGCTGAACACTGAAGCTTTCTTT CSAPGLNTEAFF
few TRBJ1-2 TRBV29-1 NA TGCAGCGTTGAAGAGGGACATAACTATGGCTACACCTTC CSVEEGHNYGYTF
few TRBJ2-1 TRBV18 NA TGTGCCAGCTCACCTGAGGGAAGTGAGCAGTTCTTC CASSPEGSEQFF
NA TRBJ2-1 TRBV27 NA TGTGCCAGCAGCTCCCGGACAGTAAAAGAGACCCAGTTCTTC CASSSRTVKETQFF
few TRBJ2-1 TRBV7-9 TRBD2 TGTGCCAGCAGCCTGACTAGCGGTTTAGGAGAGACCCAGTTCTTC CASSLTSGLGETQFF
many TRBJ2-3 TRBV29-1 NA TGCAGCGTTAGACCCTTGGGGACAGATACGCAGTATTTT CSVRPLGTDTQYF
NA TRBJ2-6 TRBV7-7 TRBD2 TGTGCTAGCAGCCCGAAACTAGCGGGAGCAACTGGGGCCAACGTCCTGACTTTC CASSPKLAGATGANVLTF
few TRBJ2-5 TRBV28 NA TGTGCCAGCAGTCTCACAGGGTACGAGACCCAGTACTTC CASSLTGYETQYF
once TRBJ1-1 TRBV6-5 NA TGTGCCAGCAGTTACTCGTTTAAAGGCATGCAAGGGCAGAGCACTGAAGCTTTCTTT CASSYSFKGMQGQSTEAFF
few TRBJ2-1 TRBV27 TRBD2 TGTGCCACCCTACGACGATGGACTAGCGAGTACTACAATGAGCAGTTCTTC CATLRRWTSEYYNEQFF
NA TRBJ2-1 TRBV3-1 TRBD1 TGTGCCAGCAGCCACCCCGGGACAGGCGCTTACAATGAGCAGTTCTTC CASSHPGTGAYNEQFF
few TRBJ1-2 TRBV28 NA TGTGCCAGCAGTTTCCGCCGGCCCTACTATGGCTACACCTTC CASSFRRPYYGYTF
NA TRBJ2-2 TRBV5-1 TRBD2 TGCGCCAGCAGCTTGTTCACTAGCGGCAAAAACACCGGGGAGCTGTTTTTT CASSLFTSGKNTGELFF
few TRBJ2-7 TRBV5-1 TRBD2 TGCGCCAGCAGCTTGTTCGAGCGCGGGGGAATGGAGCAGTACTTC CASSLFERGGMEQYF
NA TRBJ2-2 TRBV20-1 TRBD1 TGCAGTGGTACAGGGGGCCCCGGGGAGCTGTTTTTT CSGTGGPGELFF
NA TRBJ2-3 TRBV20-1 TRBD2 TGCAGTGCCGCGGGGGGGCCAACAGATACGCAGTATTTT CSAAGGPTDTQYF
few TRBJ2-7 TRBV9 TRBD2 TGTGCCAGCAGCGTAGGCGGGGGGGCTTACTACGAGCAGTACTTC CASSVGGGAYYEQYF
few TRBJ2-1 TRBV18 NA TGTGCCAGCTCTAGACAGGGTAGCGGCTCCTACAATGAGCAGTTCTTC CASSRQGSGSYNEQFF
NA TRBJ2-3 TRBV12-3/TRBV12-4 TRBD1 TGTGCCAGCAGACGGGACAGGGTGAGCGCAGATGCGCAATATTTT CASRRDRVSADAQYF
few TRBJ2-6 TRBV11-2 NA TGTGCCAGCAGCTCCACCCGGACTGGTCTCCTAAGCGTCCTGACTTTC CASSSTRTGLLSVLTF
few TRBJ1-2 TRBV5-1 TRBD1 TGCGCCACCACTCCAAGAGGACAGGGGAACTATGGCTACACCTTC CATTPRGQGNYGYTF
few TRBJ2-1 TRBV21-1 NA TGTGCCAGCAGCAGCTATCTAGCGGGAGACTACAATGAGCAGTTCTTC CASSSYLAGDYNEQFF
few TRBJ2-7 TRBV6-7 NA TGTGCCAGCGGCGGGTGCTCCTACGAGCAGTACTTC CASGGCSYEQYF
NA TRBJ2-7 TRBV12-3/TRBV12-4 TRBD2 TGTGCCAGCTCGGCTAGCGGGGGGGTCTACGAGCAGTACTTC CASSASGGVYEQYF
NA TRBJ1-5 TRBV20-1 NA TGCAGTGCTCTAACAGGGCTGAATCAGCCCCAGCATTTT CSALTGLNQPQHF
NA TRBJ2-7 TRBV2 NA TGTGCCAGCATTATCCGGAGATCAGGCTTGGCCTACAATGAGCAGTACTTC CASIIRRSGLAYNEQYF
few TRBJ2-3 TRBV7-9 TRBD1 TGTGCCAGCAGAATTCCGAAAACAGGGGGCACAGATACGCAGTATTTT CASRIPKTGGTDTQYF
many TRBJ2-7 TRBV27 NA TGTGCCAGCAGTTTAAGCAGGGCCTACGAGCAGTACTTC CASSLSRAYEQYF
NA TRBJ1-5 TRBV20-1 NA TGCAGTGCTAGAGAAGTAATCAATCAGCCCCAGCATTTT CSAREVINQPQHF
few TRBJ2-7 TRBV20-1 NA TGCAGTGCTAGAGATTGGGGGGAGAACTACGAGCAGTACTTC CSARDWGENYEQYF
few TRBJ2-1 TRBV20-1 NA TGCAGTGCTAGGGGGGTAGACCCATACAATGAGCAGTTCTTC CSARGVDPYNEQFF
NA TRBJ2-3 TRBV28 NA TGTGCCAGCAGTCCAGTGGTTCCTAGACCTACAGATACGCAGTATTTT CASSPVVPRPTDTQYF
NA TRBJ2-3 TRBV12-3/TRBV12-4 NA TGTGCCAGCGACTCCCCGGAGGGGCCAGATACGCAGTATTTT CASDSPEGPDTQYF
few TRBJ2-1 TRBV24-1 NA TGTGCCACCAGTGGAGAATACCCCCTTGACAATGAGCAGTTCTTC CATSGEYPLDNEQFF
NA TRBJ2-7 TRBV20-1 NA TGCAGTGCTAGAGGACAGAGAGTGTCCTACGAGCAGTACTTC CSARGQRVSYEQYF
NA TRBJ2-3 TRBV7-2 TRBD2 TGTGCCAGCAGCTTAGGACTAGCCGTAGGAGATACGCAGTATTTT CASSLGLAVGDTQYF
few TRBJ2-5 TRBV2 TRBD2 TGTGCCAGCAGCGGGACTAGTAGTTTGCGGGAGCAGTACTTC CASSGTSSLREQYF
NA TRBJ2-2 TRBV20-1 TRBD2 TGCAGTGCTAGAACTAGCGGGAGTCGTACCGGGGAGCTGTTTTTT CSARTSGSRTGELFF
few TRBJ2-3 TRBV10-1 TRBD2 TGCGCCAGCAGTGAACTGGGCGGGGGGGCCACAGATACGCAGTATTTT CASSELGGGATDTQYF